The 5 T cell receptor beta chains listed next were all sequenced from one sample in a study of blood T cell repertoires in COVID-19. The method was immunoSEQ multiplex PCR; TCRdb's version includes in-frame clones alone and lacks a portion of them. Among around 380,000 clones listed, around 87% were seen once. The specimen was PBMCs or T cells enriched from blood (not recorded which). Receptors were obtained from a man aged 25-45 years who had recovered from COVID-19.

The V gene is TRBV3-1 (or the pseudogene TRBV3-2), the J gene TRBJ1-1, with D tentatively TRBD1 (6 bases). This CDR3 has 13 residues. Germline V gene lookup returns CDR1 LGHDT and CDR2 YNNKEL (reference sequence). Trimming pared 4 bases from V and 10 bases from J, leaving 16 bases between. The CDR3 nucleotides are TGTGCCAGCAGCCCGACAGGAATCGCGGGAGCTTTCTTT. Translating it yields CASSPTGIAGAFF.

The chain joins TRBV7-8 to TRBJ1-1; D is possibly TRBD1 (6 bases). Germline V gene lookup returns CDR1 SGHVS and CDR2 FQNEAQ. CDR3 size: 14 residues. The V and J ends lost 4 bases and 6 bases respectively, with 15 bases between them. CDR3 nucleotide sequence: TGTGCCAGCAGCTCGAGGGGGGGTAGGCCTGAAGCTTTCTTT. It specifies CASSSRGGRPEAFF.

The V gene is TRBV5-1, the J gene TRBJ2-5, with TRBD1 matching 7 bases. The CDR3 totals 14 residues. The trim removed 4 bases at V and 1 base at J, leaving 4 bases unmatched. Germline V gene sequence: CDR1 SGHRS, CDR2 YFSETQ. CDR3: CASSPGQTQETQYF. CDR3 coding DNA: TGCGCCAGCAGCCCGGGACAGACCCAAGAGACCCAGTACTTC.

In DNA form, the CDR3 reads TGTGCCACTAGGGAATCAGGGGGCCGTGGCTACACCTTC. This encodes CATRESGGRGYTF. The chain carries TRBV6-5 and TRBJ1-2; 8 bases line up with TRBD1. With V trimmed by 10 bases and J by 7 bases, 11 bases remained unmatched. The CDR3 extends over 13 amino acids. Germline-derived CDR1 and CDR2 are MNHEY and SVGAGI.

The V and J genes are TRBV5-6 and TRBJ1-2; possibly TRBD1 for D (5 bases). This CDR3 comprises 14 residues. Germline V CDR1 and CDR2: SGHDT, YYEEEE. Trimming stripped 1 base from V and 2 bases from J, with 9 bases between. The CDR3 sequence: CASSLTDRNYGYTF. The CDR3 region has the DNA TGTGCCAGCAGCTTGACCGACAGAAACTATGGCTACACCTTC.